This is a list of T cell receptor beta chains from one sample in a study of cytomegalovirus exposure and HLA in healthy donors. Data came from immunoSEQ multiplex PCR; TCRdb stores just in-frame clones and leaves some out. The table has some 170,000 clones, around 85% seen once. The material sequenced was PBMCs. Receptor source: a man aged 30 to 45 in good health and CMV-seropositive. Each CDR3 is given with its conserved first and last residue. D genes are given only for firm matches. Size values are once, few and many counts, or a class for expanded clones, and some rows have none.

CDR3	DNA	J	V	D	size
CASSWTGTGLGNTIYF	TGCGCCAGCAGCTGGACCGGGACAGGGTTAGGAAACACCATATATTTT	TRBJ1-3	TRBV5-1	TRBD1	NA
CASSSRPGQGEQFF	TGTGCCAGCAGCTCAAGACCGGGACAGGGCGAGCAGTTCTTC	TRBJ2-1	TRBV7-2	TRBD1	NA
CATSRDRDSANTGELFF	TGTGCCACCAGCAGAGATCGTGACAGCGCGAACACCGGGGAGCTGTTTTTT	TRBJ2-2	TRBV15	NA	NA
CASSSTRANYEQYF	TGCGCCAGCAGCTCGACCAGGGCTAACTACGAGCAGTACTTC	TRBJ2-7	TRBV5-1	NA	NA
CATSRARHNQPQHF	TGTGCCACCAGCAGGGCCAGGCATAATCAGCCCCAGCATTTT	TRBJ1-5	TRBV15	NA	NA
CASSLARDSSMNTEAFF	TGCGCCAGCAGCTTGGCCCGGGACAGCTCCATGAACACTGAAGCTTTCTTT	TRBJ1-1	TRBV5-1	TRBD1	NA
CASSASRRAAEQFF	TGTGCCAGCAGCGCAAGTCGCAGGGCGGCTGAGCAGTTCTTC	TRBJ2-1	TRBV9	NA	once
CASSERGQETQYF	TGTGCCAGCAGCGAACGAGGGCAAGAGACCCAGTACTTC	TRBJ2-5	TRBV2	NA	NA
CASSESDGAAGEQFF	TGTGCCAGCAGCGAATCGGATGGAGCCGCCGGGGAGCAGTTCTTC	TRBJ2-1	TRBV25-1	NA	NA
CARSSGTGTDLEKTQYF	TGTGCCAGAAGCTCGGGCACCGGGACAGATCTAGAGAAGACCCAGTACTTC	TRBJ2-5	TRBV5-3	TRBD1	NA
CASRSPRLAATNEQFF	TGTGCAAGTCGCTCCCCGCGGCTAGCGGCGACCAATGAGCAGTTCTTC	TRBJ2-1	TRBV12-2	NA	once
CASSATGLPYEQYF	TGTGCCAGCAGCGCGACAGGCCTTCCCTACGAGCAGTACTTC	TRBJ2-7	TRBV9	NA	few
CASSLTARGSYEQYF	TGTGCCAGCAGTTTAACGGCAAGGGGCTCCTACGAGCAGTACTTC	TRBJ2-7	TRBV27	NA	NA
CSVELYSGNTIYF	TGCAGCGTTGAACTATACTCTGGAAACACCATATATTTT	TRBJ1-3	TRBV29-1	NA	NA
CASSLGKGHHEQYF	TGTGCCAGCAGCTTGGGCAAGGGACACCACGAGCAGTACTTC	TRBJ2-7	TRBV11-2	NA	NA
CSVVDRDTEAFF	TGCAGCGTTGTGGACAGGGACACTGAAGCTTTCTTT	TRBJ1-1	TRBV29-1	TRBD1	NA
CASGGAAETQYF	TGTGCCAGCGGGGGGGCCGCGGAGACCCAGTACTTC	TRBJ2-5	TRBV19	TRBD2	NA
CASSSRGAGGNEQYF	TGTGCCAGCAGCTCCAGGGGAGCGGGGGGTAACGAGCAGTACTTC	TRBJ2-7	TRBV5-5	TRBD2	NA
CASSGWGVTDYTQYF	TGTGCCAGCAGTGGATGGGGGGTTACCGACTATACGCAGTATTTT	TRBJ2-3	TRBV6-1	NA	NA
CASSLSRGFSSYEQYF	TGTGCCAGCAGCCTTAGTAGGGGATTTAGCTCCTACGAGCAGTACTTC	TRBJ2-7	TRBV7-9	NA	NA
CASSLDRLNQPQHF	TGTGCCAGCTCACTAGACAGGTTGAATCAGCCCCAGCATTTT	TRBJ1-5	TRBV18	NA	NA
CASSPRTGHGYTF	TGTGCCAGCAGCCCAAGGACAGGGCATGGCTACACCTTC	TRBJ1-2	TRBV7-9	TRBD1	NA
CASSHRTGDSNQPQHF	TGTGCCAGCAGCCACCGAACCGGAGATAGCAATCAGCCCCAGCATTTT	TRBJ1-5	TRBV11-2	NA	NA
CASSFTGDSNQPQHF	TGTGCCAGCAGTTTCACAGGGGATAGCAATCAGCCCCAGCATTTT	TRBJ1-5	TRBV6-5	TRBD1	NA
CASSYEGRGRSPLHF	TGTGCCAGCAGTTACGAAGGCAGGGGAAGATCACCCCTCCACTTT	TRBJ1-6	TRBV6-5	NA	few
CASSRTGYEKLFF	TGTGCCAGCAGCAGGACAGGGTACGAAAAACTGTTTTTT	TRBJ1-4	TRBV7-8	TRBD1	NA
CASSLYRGASYEQYF	TGTGCCAGCAGCTTATATCGGGGAGCCTCCTACGAGCAGTACTTC	TRBJ2-7	TRBV7-9	NA	NA
CASSRKVLKAGSGNEQFF	TGTGCCAGCAGCCGAAAAGTACTAAAGGCGGGCTCAGGCAATGAGCAGTTCTTC	TRBJ2-1	TRBV4-2	NA	NA
CASSQTAGSNQPQHF	TGCGCCAGCAGCCAGACGGCAGGTAGCAATCAGCCCCAGCATTTT	TRBJ1-5	TRBV4-1	NA	NA
CASVQGGEQYF	TGTGCCAGCGTTCAGGGTGGCGAGCAGTACTTC	TRBJ2-7	TRBV27	NA	NA
CASSLRMRGNQPQHF	TGTGCCAGCAGCTTGCGTATGCGGGGCAATCAGCCCCAGCATTTT	TRBJ1-5	TRBV13	NA	NA
CSVLETGGIDGYTF	TGCAGCGTTTTAGAGACAGGGGGTATTGATGGCTACACCTTC	TRBJ1-2	TRBV29-1	TRBD1	NA
CASSYSTPLAAQYF	TGTGCCAGCAGTTACTCGACCCCGCTTGCGGCCCAGTACTTC	TRBJ2-5	TRBV6-5	NA	NA